The TCR beta chain described here comes from a study of T cell responses to AZD1222 COVID-19 vaccine. Germline V gives CDR1 LNHDA, CDR2 SQIVND (reference sequence). This CDR3 has 14 residues. V lost 8 bases and J lost 5, with 16 bases in between. Clones were read by immunoSEQ multiplex PCR, and TCRdb kept only the in-frame ones, dropping some. Of approximately 100,000 clones detected, approximately 91% appear once; the ten largest clones hold approximately 7.9%. The chain couples TRBV19 to TRBJ1-5; D may be TRBD1 (6 bases). This clonotype was sampled from an adult in good health. Specimen: peripheral blood, collected on day 0 of AZD1222 vaccination. CDR3 DNA sequence: TGTGCCAGTTTGGGGGGCCGCCACGATCAGCCCCAGCATTTT. Translation: CASLGGRHDQPQHF.